One sample yielded the 16 T cell receptor beta chains listed below, sequenced in a study of tumor-infiltrating lymphocytes in primary liver carcinoma. Joint extraction of RNA and DNA used 20-30 mg of bulk tissue that was unsorted. Researchers generated TCR beta cDNA from around 510 ng of total RNA, relying on a constant-region primer. Slightly modified ARM-PCR, run as three nested multiplex PCR rounds, produced the TCR beta libraries. A C-beta reverse primer and TRBV1-TRBV30 forward primers served in each of the first two PCR rounds, at ten to eleven cycles apiece. Via MiXCR, TCRdb re-called the multiplex PCR reads, giving one row per CDR3 protein. Of about 50,000 distinct CDR3 sequences in the sample, around 73% were seen once. Sequencing was performed on liver tumor tissue from sampling region 5. Subset denoted: tumor region T5, tumor centre. Source of these receptors: a man between 40 and 49 years old with primary liver carcinoma and hepatitis B virus infection.

The table lists this clonotype with a few counts. The chain has TRBV11-1 and TRBJ2-3, with D possibly matching TRBD2 (6 bases). The CDR3 is 19 amino acids. Trimming cost V 4 bases and J 1 base, with 24 bases left between them. The germline CDR1 and CDR2 sequences are SGHAT and FQDESV (reference sequence). CDR3 loop: CASSSGGSSAGACTDTQYF. The CDR3 nucleotides are TGTGCCAGCAGCTCTGGGGGGAGCTCTGCTGGAGCCTGCACAGATACGCAGTATTTT.

Details on this clonotype: At one end the junction does not follow the germline gene, possibly because of a read error. The chain links TRBV6-1 to TRBJ1-5; possible D gene TRBD1, 5 bases. CDR1 and CDR2 (germline): MNHNS, SASEGT. The CDR3 length is 15 residues. Here the CDR3 reads CASGEGQGQNQPKHF. For the CDR3, the DNA is TGTGCCAGCGGTGAAGGGCAGGGCCAAAATCAGCCCAAGCATTTT.

On this clonotype itself: This CDR3 is missing its conserved last phenylalanine or tryptophan, likely due to a read error. V and J are TRBV30 and TRBJ1-1; D gene unclear. CDR1 and CDR2 (germline): GTSNPN, SVGIG (reference sequence). The germline V and J ends were trimmed by 3 bases and 1 base, with 3 bases remaining between them. This CDR3 has 11 amino acids. The chain's CDR3 is CAWRGNTEAFL. CDR3 nucleotides: TGTGCCTGGAGAGGGAACACTGAAGCTTTCCTT.

On this clonotype itself: Mismatch with germline at one junction end may stem from a read error. The V gene is TRBV11-1, the J gene TRBJ2-7; D is possibly TRBD2 (6 bases). Germline V gives CDR1 SGHAT, CDR2 FQDESV (reference sequence). The CDR3 runs to 15 residues. This CDR3 is CAGSSFRDSSYEQYF. Here the CDR3 DNA reads TGTGCCGGCAGCTCATTCCGGGACTCCTCCTACGAGCAGTATTTC.

Comment on this clonotype: Sequence at one end of the junction differs from germline and may be a read error. The CDR3 DNA reads as TGTGCCAGCAGCGAGAACGCCGAGGGGTACGATGGCTACACTTTC. Residues: CASSENAEGYDGYTF. The chain combines TRBV6-1 with TRBJ1-2; D might be TRBD1 (5 bases). CDR1 and CDR2 (germline): MNHNS, SASEGT. The CDR3 sequence is 15 residues long.

The chain joins TRBV12-3 or TRBV12-4 to TRBJ2-1; 9 bases agree with TRBD2. Germline trimming cut 5 bases from V and 9 bases from J; bases unmatched to any gene: 20. The CDR3 is made up of 18 amino acids. CDR3 sequence: CASSAQRRVAGDNSEQFF. CDR3 DNA sequence: TGTGCCAGCAGTGCCCAGAGAAGGGTAGCGGGAGACAACAGTGAGCAGTTCTTC.

Judged by abundance, this clonotype is medium-sized. The rearrangement joins TRBV24-1 to TRBJ2-2; tentatively, D is TRBD1 (5 bases). The CDR3 sequence is 15 residues long. The V and J ends lost 4 bases and 3 bases respectively, with 11 bases between them. In germline, CDR1 is KGHDR, CDR2 SFDVKD. The DNA of the CDR3 is TGTGCCACCAGTGAAGGGGATTACGACACCGGGGAGCTGTTTTTT. Translating it yields CATSEGDYDTGELFF.

In this sample, this clonotype turned up a few times. This chain connects TRBV7-2 to TRBJ1-1; no definite D call. This CDR3 contains 15 residues. The germline V gene has CDR1 SGHTA and CDR2 FQGNSA. The V gene lost 5 bases and the J gene lost 7 bases, with 20 bases spanning the gap. The CDR3 region is CASSPELGITIEAFF. The CDR3 bases are TGTGCCAGCAGCCCAGAATTAGGGATAACTATTGAAGCTTTCTTT.

Worth noting for this clonotype: Here the CDR3 omits its conserved ending phenylalanine or tryptophan, so a read error is the likely source. The chain employs TRBV11-1 and TRBJ2-1; 7 nucleotides agree with TRBD2. Germline V gene sequence: CDR1 SGHAT, CDR2 FQDESV (reference sequence). This CDR3 has 13 residues. Germline trimming cut 8 bases from V and 7 bases from J; bases unmatched to any gene: 8. CDR3 in DNA: TGTGCCAGCTGCGTGGGAGGGCCGAATGAGCAGTTCTAC. Translated: CASCVGGPNEQFY.

This clonotype was seen at least ten times. A read error may be the cause here, since a much bigger clone is one base away. The chain is built from TRBV6-2 or TRBV6-3 and TRBJ2-2; 9 bases map to TRBD2. The CDR3 runs 14 residues. Germline V gene data show CDR1 as MNHEY and CDR2 as SVGEGT. CDR3 DNA: TGTGCCAGCCGGCTAGCGGGGAACACCGGGGAGCCGTTTTTT. Amino acid sequence: CASRLAGNTGEPFF.

The chain joins TRBV19 to TRBJ2-6, with D possibly matching TRBD1 (5 bases). Trimming removed 5 bases from V and 14 bases from J, with 22 bases in between. Germline-derived CDR1 and CDR2 are LNHDA and SQIVND (reference sequence). This CDR3 spans 15 amino acids. CDR3 DNA sequence: TGTGCCAGTAGTGCTCAGAGCTCTGGGGCCTACATCCTGACTTTC. Encoded protein: CASSAQSSGAYILTF. Full variable domain (missing parts from reference TRBV19 and TRBJ2-6): DGGITQSPKYLFRKEGQNVTLSCEQNLNHDAMYWYRQDPGQGLRLIYYSQIVNDFQKGDIAEGYSVSREKKESFPLTVTSAQKNPTAFYLCASSAQSSGAYILTFGAGSRLTVL.

This chain joins TRBV29-1 and TRBJ2-7, with 7 bases fitting TRBD2. The CDR3 totals 12 residues. The V gene end was trimmed by 5 bases and the J gene end by 5 bases; junction bases not matched to a gene: 6. The germline gives CDR1 SQVTM, CDR2 ANQGSEA. The CDR3 sequence is CSVRQGGNEQYF. The CDR3 DNA follows: TGCAGCGTTCGTCAGGGAGGGAACGAGCAGTACTTC.

On this clonotype: The missing conserved phenylalanine or tryptophan at the end of this CDR3 makes a read error likely. This CDR3 is CSVYMAGAIRQYS. The CDR3 DNA follows: TGCAGTGTTTATATGGCAGGGGCTATTAGGCAGTACTCC. The chain combines TRBV29-1 with TRBJ2-7; tentative D call: TRBD1 (6 bases). CDR3 length: 13 residues. The V gene's germline CDR1 is SQVTM and CDR2 ANQGSEA.

The chain is built from TRBV29-1 and TRBJ1-1, with 8 bases fitting TRBD1. The CDR3 consists of 12 residues. Germline V gives CDR1 SQVTM, CDR2 ANQGSEA. V trimming: 6 bases; J trimming: 6 bases; junction bases outside the gene matches: 6. CDR3 sequence: CSVGTGMSEAFF. DNA for the CDR3: TGCAGCGTAGGGACAGGCATGTCTGAAGCTTTCTTT. The variable domain in full, with the rest retrieved from reference TRBV29-1 and TRBJ1-1, is SAVISQKPSRDICQRGTSLTIQCQVDSQVTMMFWYRQQPGQSLTLIATANQGSEATYESGFVIDKFPISRPNLTFSTLTVSNMSPEDSSIYLCSVGTGMSEAFFGQGTRLTVV.

This clonotype was seen at least ten times. V gene TRBV5-1 combines with J gene TRBJ2-3; no clear D gene. CDR3 length equals 15 residues. The V end was cut by 4 bases, the J end by 2 bases, with 14 bases between. CDR1 is SGHRS and CDR2 is YFSETQ in the germline V gene. CDR3: CASSPVGNPTDTQYF. The DNA of the CDR3 is TGCGCCAGCAGCCCCGTGGGGAACCCCACAGATACGCAGTATTTT.

Only one count was recorded for this clonotype. This may be a read error: a much more frequent sequence differs by one nucleotide. The rearrangement uses TRBV11-2 and TRBJ2-7; 8 nucleotides align to TRBD1. The V gene's germline CDR1 is SGHAT and CDR2 FQNNGV. This CDR3 has 16 residues. This CDR3 is CATSLAGGPFDYEQYF. The CDR3 bases are TGTGCCACCAGCTTAGCAGGGGGCCCCTTTGACTACGAGCAGTACTTC.